One sample yielded the 32 T cell receptor beta chains listed below, sequenced in a study of shared clonotypes between healthy human individuals. This table comes from immunoSEQ multiplex PCR, and its TCRdb copy is limited to in-frame clones, with some not included. The sample carries about 1 million clones, roughly 80% recorded once. The specimen sequenced was memory CD4+ T cells sorted from blood. The subset here: CD45RA-negative fraction. Receptors were obtained from a man aged 18 to 29 in good health.

This rearrangement joins TRBV13 to TRBJ2-7; 10 bases are shared with TRBD1. The CDR3 has 15 residues. From germline, CDR1 is PRHDT and CDR2 FYEKMQ (reference sequence). The V gene end was trimmed by 6 bases and the J gene end by 1 base; junction bases not matched to a gene: 6. The CDR3 region has the DNA TGTGCCAGCAGGGGACCGGGACAGGGGTCCTACGAGCAGTACTTC. Amino acid sequence: CASRGPGQGSYEQYF.

The chain is built from TRBV5-6 and TRBJ2-1; 11 bases map to TRBD2. The CDR3 runs to 17 residues. Germline V lookup: CDR1 SGHDT, CDR2 YYEEEE. V lost 4 bases to trimming and J lost 4 bases; unmatched junction nucleotides: 10. The CDR3 sequence: CASSPGTGLAVYNEQFF. CDR3 nucleotides: TGTGCCAGCAGCCCCGGGACGGGACTAGCGGTTTACAATGAGCAGTTCTTC.

The gene calls are TRBV5-8 and TRBJ1-6; D is undetermined. V lost 7 bases, J lost 6 bases, and 17 bases lay in between. The CDR3 spans 15 residues. Germline CDR1 reads SGHTS; CDR2 reads YDEGEE. The chain's CDR3 is CASVANRAPNSPLHF. The CDR3 nucleotides read TGTGCCAGCGTGGCCAACCGGGCTCCTAATTCACCCCTCCACTTT.

The chain uses TRBV19 and TRBJ1-1; D call uncertain. The CDR3 runs to 15 residues. Per the germline V gene, CDR1 is LNHDA and CDR2 is SQIVND (reference sequence). Trimming pared 1 base from V and 1 base from J, leaving 10 bases between. CDR3 bases: TGTGCCAGTAGTATAGCTTATGTCCCGAACACTGAAGCTTTCTTT. Encoded protein: CASSIAYVPNTEAFF.

DNA of the CDR3: TGTGCCATCAGGCTAGGGACAGCATTTAATACTGAAGCTTTCTTT. Its translation: CAIRLGTAFNTEAFF. V usage is TRBV10-3 and J usage is TRBJ1-1; 7 bases map to TRBD1. This CDR3 spans 15 amino acids. The germline CDR1 and CDR2 sequences are ENHRY and SYGVKD. J gave up 5 bases and V 6 bases, and 12 bases lay outside the gene matches.

This sequence joins TRBV7-9 and TRBJ2-1; 10 bases map to TRBD2. CDR3 length: 15 residues. V was clipped by 5 bases and J by 6 bases; unmatched bases: 7. In germline, CDR1 is SEHNR, CDR2 FQNEAQ (reference sequence). The CDR3 DNA reads TGTGCCAGCAGCGCCCAACTAGCGGGGTCCAATGAGCAGTTCTTC. Its translation is CASSAQLAGSNEQFF.

As concerns this clone: Within the sample, other DNA sequences also encode this same CDR3. This chain connects TRBV19 to TRBJ1-1, with D unclear. V lost 6 bases to trimming and J lost 0 bases, with 8 bases between them. The CDR3 consists of 13 residues. Germline V CDR1 and CDR2: LNHDA, SQIVND (reference sequence). The CDR3 DNA reads as TGTGCCAGTAGCACGACGGTGAACACTGAAGCTTTCTTT. Translating gives CASSTTVNTEAFF. Supplemented by reference TRBV19 and TRBJ1-1, the full variable domain reads DGGITQSPKYLFRKEGQNVTLSCEQNLNHDAMYWYRQDPGQGLRLIYYSQIVNDFQKGDIAEGYSVSREKKESFPLTVTSAQKNPTAFYLCASSTTVNTEAFFGQGTRLTVV.

This chain joins TRBV4-1 and TRBJ1-2, with D perhaps matching TRBD1 (5 bases). The germline V gene has CDR1 MGHRA and CDR2 YSYEKL. This CDR3 region has 14 residues. Between the trimmed V and J ends, which lost 1 base and 4 bases, there was a span of 10 bases. The CDR3 loop reads CASSQARGGYGYTF. The CDR3 DNA sequence: TGCGCCAGCAGCCAAGCTCGGGGCGGCTATGGCTACACCTTC.

This chain joins TRBV20-1 and TRBJ1-2; no clear D. Deletions cut 4 bases from V and 7 bases from J, with 10 bases between. Germline assignment: CDR1 DFQATT and CDR2 SNEGSKA (reference sequence). This CDR3 is 11 amino acids long. CDR3 region: CSAKTLRGYTF. In nucleotides, the CDR3 is TGCAGTGCTAAAACACTGCGTGGCTACACCTTC.

This clone appeared a few times. This chain links TRBV5-4 with TRBJ2-3, with D uncertain. The V end lost 1 base, the J end lost 5 bases, and 14 bases lay between the germline ends. This CDR3 is 15 amino acids long. Germline-derived CDR1 and CDR2 are SGHNT and YYREEE (reference sequence). The CDR3: CASSLMVGGGDTQYF. CDR3 bases: TGTGCCAGCAGCTTGATGGTGGGTGGTGGAGATACGCAGTATTTT.

The chain recombines TRBV18 with TRBJ1-4, with a weak D call TRBD1 (6 bases). The V and J ends lost 3 bases and 8 bases respectively, with 10 bases between them. The CDR3 consists of 13 residues. Germline V gene lookup returns CDR1 KGHSH and CDR2 LQKENI. The CDR3 DNA follows: TGTGCCAGCTCACCTAACAGGGAAGAAAAACTGTTTTTT. Amino acid sequence: CASSPNREEKLFF.

CDR3 nucleotide sequence: TGTGCCAGTAGTATGTTTAGGGGGGGTGAGCAGTTCTTC. Its protein product is CASSMFRGGEQFF. The chain recombines TRBV19 with TRBJ2-1; weak D call: TRBD2 (7 bases). The CDR3 runs to 13 residues. Trimming left V 3 bases short and J 9 bases short, with 12 bases between. Germline V gene data show CDR1 as LNHDA and CDR2 as SQIVND (reference sequence).

This sequence joins TRBV6-5 and TRBJ1-6; 9 bases match TRBD1. The germline V gene has CDR1 MNHEY and CDR2 SVGAGI. The V and J ends lost 6 bases and 9 bases, in that order; junction bases with no gene match: 6. The CDR3 has 14 residues. As DNA, the CDR3 is TGTGCCAGCAGCATACAGGGGGCAGGTTCACCCCTCCACTTT. Amino acids: CASSIQGAGSPLHF.

This chain links TRBV18 with TRBJ2-5, with D hard to call. Judging by the DNA end, TRBJ2-7 fits better; the J call may be wrong. The V gene's germline CDR1 is KGHSH and CDR2 LQKENI. CDR3 length: 16 residues. CDR3 nucleotides: TGTGCCAGCTCACTCGAGACAAGGTACTCAACCTACGAGCAGTACTTC. Its translation is CASSLETRYSTYEQYF.

This clone was seen only once. J is TRBJ1-5 and V is TRBV2, with 10 bases fitting TRBD1. Germline V gene data show CDR1 as SNHLY and CDR2 as FYNNEI. This CDR3 region has 17 residues. Trimming took 1 base from V and 12 from J; bases not matched to a gene: 15. The CDR3 coding sequence is TGTGCCAGCAGTGAAGTAGGTTTCGGACAGGGGGTCTCGGGCCAGCATTTT. It is translated as CASSEVGFGQGVSGQHF.

As regards this clone: The same CDR3 also results from other DNA sequences found in this sample. The chain joins TRBV5-4 to TRBJ2-3; D is uncertain. The CDR3 spans 14 residues. The germline V gene encodes CDR1 SGHNT and CDR2 YYREEE (reference sequence). Trimming left V 5 bases short and J 2 bases short, with 12 bases between. The CDR3 DNA reads TGTGCCAGCAGTTCGACTGGTTCCACAGATACGCAGTATTTT. Translating gives CASSSTGSTDTQYF.

This chain links TRBV7-6 with TRBJ1-6; D not certain. From germline, CDR1 is SGHVS and CDR2 FNYEAQ. This CDR3 comprises 14 residues. The ends were cut back, 2 bases at V and 5 bases at J, with 7 bases in the middle. The CDR3 loop is CASSLRTDNSPLHF. The DNA of the CDR3 is TGTGCCAGCAGCTTAAGGACCGATAATTCACCCCTCCACTTT.

This sequence joins TRBV7-9 and TRBJ2-3; the D gene could be TRBD1 or TRBD2 (6 bases each). The CDR3 runs 17 residues. Germline V gene data show CDR1 as SEHNR and CDR2 as FQNEAQ (reference sequence). V was cut by 4 bases and J by 5 bases, with 22 bases left in between. The CDR3 protein is CASSSPPGASVGDTQYF. The CDR3 nucleotides read TGTGCCAGCAGCTCACCCCCAGGGGCTAGCGTTGGAGATACGCAGTATTTT.

The chain couples TRBV7-2 to TRBJ1-2, with D unresolved. Germline CDR1 SGHTA, CDR2 FQGNSA. This CDR3 is built from 13 residues. V was clipped by 7 bases and J by 2 bases, with 11 bases between them. Here the CDR3 reads CASTLYSNYGYTF. As DNA, the CDR3 is TGTGCCAGCACCCTATATTCGAACTATGGCTACACCTTC.

The gene calls are TRBV9 and TRBJ2-3; no definite D call. The germline V gene encodes CDR1 SGDLS and CDR2 YYNGEE. V shed 1 base and J shed 10 bases, with 16 bases lying between them. This CDR3 contains 14 residues. The CDR3 DNA follows: TGTGCCAGCAGCGTAACGGCGGAATCGGAAGCGCAGTATTTT. It is translated as CASSVTAESEAQYF. The entire variable domain, with the rest obtained from reference TRBV9 and TRBJ2-3, is as follows: DSGVTQTPKHLITATGQRVTLRCSPRSGDLSVYWYQQSLDQGLQFLIQYYNGEERAKGNILERFSAQQFPDLHSELNLSSLELGDSALYFCASSVTAESEAQYFGPGTRLTVL.

The CDR3 region is CASSSHGVEETQYF. DNA for the CDR3: TGTGCCAGCAGCTCGCATGGGGTGGAGGAGACCCAGTACTTC. V and J are TRBV7-2 and TRBJ2-5; D call uncertain. This CDR3 has 14 residues. Trimming stripped 4 bases from V and 5 bases from J, with 14 bases between. CDR1 is SGHTA and CDR2 is FQGNSA in the germline V gene.

This clone was detected only a few times. The chain joins TRBV6-5 to TRBJ2-3; a possible D gene is TRBD1 (6 bases). CDR1 MNHEY and CDR2 SVGAGI come from the germline V gene. This CDR3 is built from 12 residues. The V and J ends lost 4 bases and 11 bases respectively, with 13 bases between them. This CDR3 reads CASSSGPGQQYF. Here the CDR3 DNA reads TGTGCCAGCAGTTCCGGACCGGGACAGCAGTATTTT.

J is TRBJ1-4 and V is TRBV27; the match to TRBD1 covers 8 bases. V dropped 5 bases and J dropped 8; count of bases not matched to a gene: 10. This CDR3 contains 15 residues. CDR1 is MNHEY and CDR2 is SMNVEV in the germline V gene (reference sequence). CDR3 residues: CASSPLDRVREKLFF. The CDR3 region has the DNA TGTGCCAGCAGTCCGCTGGACAGGGTAAGGGAAAAACTGTTTTTT.

This clone appeared many times. The V and J genes are TRBV4-1 and TRBJ1-5, with unresolved D. Trimming pared 0 bases from V and 9 bases from J, leaving 12 bases between. CDR3 size: 14 residues. Per the germline V gene, CDR1 is MGHRA and CDR2 is YSYEKL. CDR3 in DNA: TGCGCCAGCAGCCAAGATTTATCGTTGAGGCCCCAGCATTTT. Residues: CASSQDLSLRPQHF.

The J gene is TRBJ2-5, the V gene TRBV19, with TRBD1 as a possible D gene (5 bases). Germline CDR1 LNHDA, CDR2 SQIVND (reference sequence). The V and J ends lost 5 bases and 2 bases respectively, with 15 bases between them. There are 15 residues in the CDR3. DNA of the CDR3: TGTGCCAGTAGTCGCCAGGGTAACTATCAAGAGACCCAGTACTTC. Its translation is CASSRQGNYQETQYF. Supplemented by reference TRBV19 and TRBJ2-5, the full variable domain reads DGGITQSPKYLFRKEGQNVTLSCEQNLNHDAMYWYRQDPGQGLRLIYYSQIVNDFQKGDIAEGYSVSREKKESFPLTVTSAQKNPTAFYLCASSRQGNYQETQYFGPGTRLLVL.

CDR3 in amino acids: CASSLDSGQQETQYF. The CDR3, as DNA: TGCGCCAGCAGTTTAGATTCGGGACAGCAAGAGACCCAGTACTTC. V gene TRBV23-1 combines with J gene TRBJ2-5; 7 positions match TRBD1. TRBV23-1 is an ORF, and what it does is uncertain. V shed 5 bases, J shed 2 bases, and the junction held 8 bases outside the gene matches. The CDR3 is 15 amino acids.

The CDR3 loop is CASSGREGLSNTGELFF. CDR3 in DNA: TGTGCCAGCAGCGGTCGAGAGGGACTCTCGAACACCGGGGAGCTGTTTTTT. V usage is TRBV9 and J usage is TRBJ2-2, with D perhaps TRBD2 (6 bases). V shed 3 bases and J shed 0 bases, with 15 bases lying between them. Germline V gene data show CDR1 as SGDLS and CDR2 as YYNGEE. This CDR3 has 17 amino acids.

The count of this clone is one. This chain joins TRBV5-6 and TRBJ2-3; weak D call: TRBD2 (5 bases). CDR1 and CDR2 (germline): SGHDT, YYEEEE. The CDR3 is made up of 15 amino acids. V lost 5 bases and J lost 4, with 17 bases in between. CDR3 nucleotides: TGTGCCAGCAGTCTGGACTGGTTCAGAGCAGATACGCAGTATTTT. Translated: CASSLDWFRADTQYF.

The chain joins TRBV27 to TRBJ1-4, with TRBD1 matching over 7 bases. CDR3 size: 13 residues. Germline V lookup: CDR1 MNHEY, CDR2 SMNVEV (reference sequence). V lost 8 bases, J lost 8 bases, and 8 bases stayed unmatched. The CDR3 here is CASRPGTAEKLFF. The CDR3 DNA reads as TGTGCCAGCCGACCCGGGACAGCCGAAAAACTGTTTTTT.

On this clone itself: In the same sample, other DNA sequences code for this CDR3. The J gene is TRBJ1-1, the V gene TRBV5-1; D remains unclear. V was shortened by 0 bases and J by 1 base, with 7 bases between the two germline ends. This CDR3 contains 14 residues. Germline V gives CDR1 SGHRS, CDR2 YFSETQ. This chain's CDR3 is CASSLASGNTEAFF. CDR3 nucleotide sequence: TGCGCCAGCAGCTTGGCATCAGGGAACACTGAAGCTTTCTTT.

The chain uses TRBV4-3 and TRBJ2-5; the D gene could be TRBD1 or TRBD2 (6 bases each). The V gene lost 0 bases and the J gene lost 5 bases, with 13 bases spanning the gap. Per the germline V gene, CDR1 is LGHNA and CDR2 is YSLEER. The CDR3 is made up of 15 amino acids. CDR3 sequence reads: CASSQDRGRTETQYF. The CDR3, as DNA: TGCGCCAGCAGCCAAGATCGGGGGCGCACGGAGACCCAGTACTTC.

This chain uses TRBV28 with TRBJ1-4; D remains ambiguous. The germline CDR1 and CDR2 sequences are MDHEN and SYDVKM. This CDR3 has 15 amino acids. V was cut by 3 bases and J by 3 bases, with 11 bases left in between. CDR3 region: CASSLAGRANEKLFF. CDR3 nucleotide sequence: TGTGCCAGCAGTTTGGCGGGGAGGGCTAATGAAAAACTGTTTTTT.